This T cell receptor beta chain is from a study of metastatic and nonmetastatic thyroid tumors. About the research overall: Comparison of repertoires was carried out across blood and tumor or nodule tissue from malignant and benign thyroid patients.

Thyroid surgery took place with no prior treatment in any patient. How the authors handled the data: Construction of a distant-metastasis classifier for papillary thyroid cancer relied on CDR3 differences across clinicopathological groups. TCRdb re-called clones from the PCR reads using MiXCR. The V and J calls and clone size come from TCRdb's table, not from the authors' own analysis. Of 30,000 to 35,000 clones listed, around 32% were seen once; the top ten hold 7.8%. Germline V gives CDR1 MDHEN, CDR2 SYDVKM. The CDR3 contains 18 residues. The V and J ends lost 6 bases and 7 bases respectively, with 29 bases between them.

Material: blood. This rearrangement joins TRBV28 to TRBJ2-3; perhaps TRBD1 as D (7 bases). This clonotype was sampled from a female donor with papillary thyroid cancer or a benign thyroid nodule (not recorded which). Some clones in this sample may be carry-over from other donors' samples. As DNA, the CDR3 is TGTGCCAGCAGCCGGGGCTGGACAGGTACGGACTATACATATACGCAGTATTTT. Translation gives CASSRGWTGTDYTYTQYF.